This entry concerns a single T cell receptor (beta chain). Its matching antigen is unknown. This sample was included in a study of monozygotic twins with inflammatory bowel disease. The CDR3 sequence is 14 residues long. The germline CDR1 and CDR2 sequences are LGHDT and YNNKEL (reference sequence). TCRdb reanalyzed the 5' RACE reads, giving one entry per CDR3 protein sequence and no DNA. The data show approximately 400,000 distinct CDR3 sequences, and the top ten clones hold roughly 2.2%. Findings and limits, study-wide: TCRbeta inverse Simpson diversity was decreased in IBD patients versus healthy co-twins.

The sequenced sample consisted of blood. This rearrangement joins TRBV3-1 to TRBJ1-2. The sequence was collected from a human donor with ulcerative colitis or Crohn's disease, or a healthy co-twin of an affected twin (not recorded which). The CDR3 sequence: CASSQAALDYGYTF.